This T cell receptor beta chain was captured by sequencing in a study of spatial heterogeneity in lung cancer. Background on the study: Within raw reads, each unique TCR and UMI combination appeared on average more than ten times.

TCRdb independently ran MiXCR on the 5' RACE reads; one entry per CDR3 protein. The sample records over 50,000 distinct CDR3 sequences, roughly 7.9% being singletons. Time point here: sample taken at primary tumor resection. Sequencing of whole RNA from tumor, nontumor lung or frozen PBMC involved no sorting. The donor population consisted of 72 patients with untreated, early-stage non-small cell lung cancer. J was trimmed by 2 bases and V by 0 bases; bases with no gene match: 21. Germline V gene data show CDR1 as SQVTM and CDR2 as ANQGSEA. The CDR3 sequence is 22 residues long. This TCR was sampled from a female donor with early-stage non-small cell lung cancer. The genes are TRBV29-1 and TRBJ2-3, with TRBD2 matching over 12 bases. The material sequenced was PBMCs, taken at surgery. The CDR3 sequence is CSVEDRRRTSEGLAGNTDTQYF. The CDR3 DNA follows: TGCAGCGTTGAAGATCGAAGGAGAACCTCCGAAGGACTAGCGGGAAACACAGATACGCAGTATTTT.